This T cell receptor (beta chain) was captured in a study of early T cells in non-severe SARS-CoV-2 infection. Germline loops: CDR1 MNHEY, CDR2 SMNVEV (reference sequence). Trimming cost V 5 bases and J 6 bases, with 14 bases left between them. This CDR3 is built from 13 residues. The protocol attached unique molecular identifiers to individual cDNA molecules. TCRdb reanalysed the 5' RACE reads using MiXCR and keeps one entry per CDR3 protein. The sample carries roughly 80,000 distinct CDR3 sequences, about 14% recorded once. Sequencing was performed on whole blood. The gene calls are TRBV27 and TRBJ2-7, with D possibly TRBD2 on 5 matching bases. The sequence came from an adult who was a healthcare worker with PCR-confirmed SARS-CoV-2 infection or an uninfected control (not recorded which). The CDR3 sequence: CASSPLAGGEQYF. In nucleotides, the CDR3 is TGTGCCAGCAGTCCCCTGGCGGGTGGCGAGCAGTACTTC.